The 24 T cell receptor beta chains below were found in one sample sequenced in a study of blood T cell repertoires in COVID-19. Only in-frame clones appear in the TCRdb table, and some are missing; sequencing was by immunoSEQ multiplex PCR. The sample consists of around 260,000 clones, roughly 84% of them appearing once. The sample was peripheral blood. The source is a man in his sixties with acute or convalescent COVID-19.

The V gene is TRBV9, the J gene TRBJ2-2; 7 bases align to TRBD1. This CDR3 contains 16 residues. V shed 6 bases and J 0 bases; nucleotides not matched to a gene: 8. The germline gives CDR1 SGDLS, CDR2 YYNGEE. CDR3 in DNA: TGTGCCAGCACCTCTCCCGGGACAGCGAACACCGGGGAGCTGTTTTTT. Translation gives CASTSPGTANTGELFF.

The chain couples TRBV11-2 to TRBJ1-6; TRBD1 is a possible D gene (6 bases). CDR3 length equals 14 residues. Germline V gives CDR1 SGHAT, CDR2 FQNNGV. V lost 5 bases, J lost 12 bases, and 17 bases lay in between. Here the CDR3 DNA reads TGTGCCAGCAGCATCGACGGGGGGCGTTTACCCCTCCACTTT. Its protein is CASSIDGGRLPLHF.

The chain employs TRBV9 and TRBJ2-2; 8 bases align to TRBD2. The CDR3 is 16 amino acids. V gave up 4 bases and J gave up 7 bases; unmatched junction bases: 12. Per the germline V gene, CDR1 is SGDLS and CDR2 is YYNGEE. The CDR3 DNA follows: TGTGCCAGCAGCTCCCCAGCGGGAGTACTGGGCGGGGAGCTGTTTTTT. As protein: CASSSPAGVLGGELFF.

The rearrangement uses TRBV3-1 (or the pseudogene TRBV3-2) and TRBJ2-7; D is uncertain. This CDR3 is built from 11 residues. CDR1 is LGHDT, CDR2 YNNKEL, per germline (reference sequence). Trimming pared 5 bases from V and 12 bases from J, leaving 14 bases between. The CDR3 sequence is CASSSRVEVYF. DNA for the CDR3: TGTGCCAGCAGCTCGCGAGTAGAAGTGTACTTC.

This chain uses TRBV7-6 with TRBJ2-1, with a tentative D call TRBD2 (6 bases). This CDR3 contains 13 residues. From germline, CDR1 is SGHVS and CDR2 FNYEAQ. Trimming shortened V by 3 bases and J by 5 bases, and 8 bases separated the two germline ends. This chain's CDR3 is CASSFGLNNEQFF. CDR3 in DNA: TGTGCCAGCAGCTTCGGACTAAACAATGAGCAGTTCTTC. Drawing the rest from reference TRBV7-6 and TRBJ2-1, the complete variable domain is GAGVSQSPRYKVTKRGQDVALRCDPISGHVSLYWYRQALGQGPEFLTYFNYEAQQDKSGLPNDRFSAERPEGSISTLTIQRTEQRDSAMYRCASSFGLNNEQFFGPGTRLTVL.

The chain has TRBV4-1 and TRBJ2-7, with D maybe TRBD1 (6 bases). This CDR3 spans 15 amino acids. Looked up from germline, CDR1 is MGHRA and CDR2 is YSYEKL. Deletions cut 4 bases from V and 4 bases from J, with 17 bases between. The CDR3 nucleotides are TGCGCCAGCAGCCTTTCTTGGACAGCGGCGTACGAGCAGTACTTC. Amino acids: CASSLSWTAAYEQYF.

The chain employs TRBV2 and TRBJ1-1; maybe TRBD1 (6 bases). Germline CDR1 reads SNHLY; CDR2 reads FYNNEI. The CDR3 is 14 amino acids. V was cut by 4 bases and J by 4 bases, with 13 bases left in between. Written as DNA, the CDR3 is TGTGCCAGCAGTGTAGGCAGGGGAAGCACTGAAGCTTTCTTT. This sequence encodes CASSVGRGSTEAFF. Filled out from reference TRBV2 and TRBJ1-1, the complete variable domain reads EPEVTQTPSHQVTQMGQEVILRCVPISNHLYFYWYRQILGQKVEFLVSFYNNEISEKSEIFDDQFSVERPDGSNFTLKIRSTKLEDSAMYFCASSVGRGSTEAFFGQGTRLTVV.

The chain recombines TRBV11-2 with TRBJ2-1, with 7 nucleotides matching TRBD1. The CDR3 runs 17 residues. After removal of 0 bases from V and 0 bases from J, the junction contained 5 bases not matched to a gene. In germline, CDR1 is SGHAT, CDR2 FQNNGV. The CDR3 DNA is TGTGCCAGCAGCTTAGACTCCGGGACAGACTCCTACAATGAGCAGTTCTTC. It is translated as CASSLDSGTDSYNEQFF. Full variable domain (rest looked up from reference TRBV11-2 and TRBJ2-1): EAGVAQSPRYKIIEKRQSVAFWCNPISGHATLYWYQQILGQGPKLLIQFQNNGVVDDSQLPKDRFSAERLKGVDSTLKIQPAKLEDSAVYLCASSLDSGTDSYNEQFFGPGTRLTVL.

The count of this clone is one. The rearrangement links TRBV19 to TRBJ2-5, with D tentatively TRBD1 (6 bases). The CDR3 loop spans 16 amino acids. Germline V gene lookup returns CDR1 LNHDA and CDR2 SQIVND (reference sequence). V gave up 3 bases and J gave up 0 bases, with 14 bases separating them. The CDR3 sequence is CASSILGTPHQETQYF. The CDR3 region has the DNA TGTGCCAGTAGTATTCTTGGGACACCTCACCAAGAGACCCAGTACTTC.

The rearrangement joins TRBV6-4 to TRBJ2-3, with 9 bases aligning to TRBD1. Germline V CDR1 and CDR2: MRHNA, SNTAGT. J was trimmed by 2 bases and V by 2 bases; bases with no gene match: 2. The CDR3 is 15 amino acids. CDR3 sequence: CASSDRDRATDTQYF. The CDR3, as DNA: TGTGCCAGCAGTGACCGGGACAGGGCCACAGATACGCAGTATTTT.

This clone was observed a single time. The chain is built from TRBV7-9 and TRBJ2-1; 7 bases align to TRBD1. Unmatched junction bases numbered 2, after V lost 5 bases and J lost 4 bases. Germline lookup yields CDR1 SEHNR and CDR2 FQNEAQ (reference sequence). CDR3 length: 13 residues. This CDR3 is CASSETGYNEQFF. CDR3 nucleotides: TGTGCCAGCAGCGAGACAGGGTACAATGAGCAGTTCTTC.

The J gene is TRBJ2-7, the V gene TRBV18; 7 bases line up with TRBD2. Germline CDR1 KGHSH, CDR2 LQKENI. CDR3 length equals 13 residues. Losses at the gene ends were 3 bases for V and 7 bases for J; bases not matched to a gene: 6. In DNA, the CDR3 is TGTGCCAGCTCACCCGGAGAGGGAGGGGAGCAGTACTTC. This translates into CASSPGEGGEQYF.

The chain is built from TRBV7-8 and TRBJ2-5; the match to TRBD2 covers 9 bases. The length of the CDR3 is 14 residues. The germline V gene has CDR1 SGHVS and CDR2 FQNEAQ. V was pared by 5 bases and J by 5 bases, with 6 bases of the junction left unmatched. The CDR3 spells CASSPGLARETQYF. The CDR3 bases are TGTGCCAGCAGCCCGGGACTAGCTCGGGAGACCCAGTACTTC.

The chain combines TRBV7-2 with TRBJ2-2; 7 nucleotides line up with TRBD2. The V gene end was trimmed by 5 bases and the J gene end by 8 bases; junction bases not matched to a gene: 8. Germline V CDR1 and CDR2: SGHTA, FQGNSA. This CDR3 contains 14 residues. CDR3 in DNA: TGTGCCAGCAGCCCCGGGACTACGTTGGGGGAGCTGTTTTTT. It yields the protein CASSPGTTLGELFF. Full variable domain (remainder filled in from reference TRBV7-2 and TRBJ2-2): GAGVSQSPSNKVTEKGKDVELRCDPISGHTALYWYRQSLGQGLEFLIYFQGNSAPDKSGLPSDRFSAERTGGSVSTLTIQRTQQEDSAVYLCASSPGTTLGELFFGEGSRLTVL.

As DNA, the CDR3 is TGTGCCAGCAGCCACCAGACTGGAAACACCATATATTTT. This codes for CASSHQTGNTIYF. This rearrangement joins TRBV7-9 to TRBJ1-3; D is ambiguous. The CDR3 length is 13 residues. The germline gives CDR1 SEHNR, CDR2 FQNEAQ (reference sequence). Trimming took 5 bases from V and 2 from J, leaving 7 bases between them.

This clone was observed a handful of times. As DNA, the CDR3 is TGTGCCAGCAGCGTAGGGACTAGCGGGGGGGCTGACACCGGGGAGCTGTTTTTT. This translates into CASSVGTSGGADTGELFF. The chain is built from TRBV9 and TRBJ2-2, with TRBD2 matching over 15 bases. CDR1 is SGDLS and CDR2 is YYNGEE in the germline V gene. The V and J ends lost 0 bases and 3 bases, in that order; junction bases with no gene match: 3. The CDR3 sequence is 18 residues long.

This chain uses TRBV6-5 with TRBJ1-2; D is ambiguous. Trimming took off 3 bases at V and 3 bases at J, with 14 bases between the two ends. Looked up from germline, CDR1 is MNHEY and CDR2 is SVGAGI. CDR3 size: 15 residues. As DNA, the CDR3 is TGTGCCAGCAGTTATTCTCAGTCCCTTTACTATGGCTACACCTTC. Its protein product is CASSYSQSLYYGYTF.

The genes are TRBV19 and TRBJ2-5; 7 bases match TRBD2. This CDR3 is 15 amino acids long. V dropped 10 bases and J dropped 7; count of bases not matched to a gene: 18. Germline V gene lookup returns CDR1 LNHDA and CDR2 SQIVND (reference sequence). The CDR3 bases are TGTGCCACCTCCCCCTCAGCGGGAATCTCTTCGACCCAGTACTTC. Protein sequence: CATSPSAGISSTQYF.

The chain couples TRBV6-2 or TRBV6-3 to TRBJ2-2; TRBD1 agrees at 10 bases. With V trimmed by 4 bases and J by 6 bases, 5 bases remained unmatched. The CDR3 spans 15 residues. Per the germline V gene, CDR1 is MNHEY and CDR2 is SVGEGT. The CDR3 sequence: CASSSAGQGSGELFF. CDR3 coding DNA: TGTGCCAGCAGTTCAGCGGGACAGGGGTCCGGGGAGCTGTTTTTT.

J is TRBJ2-5 and V is TRBV27; no clear D gene. Germline V gene sequence: CDR1 MNHEY, CDR2 SMNVEV (reference sequence). CDR3 size: 15 residues. Trimming shortened V by 6 bases and J by 1 base, and 15 bases separated the two germline ends. The CDR3 loop reads CASSALREVQETQYF. The CDR3, as DNA: TGTGCCAGCAGCGCCCTAAGAGAGGTCCAAGAGACCCAGTACTTC.

This rearrangement joins TRBV27 to TRBJ2-5, with 9 bases fitting TRBD2. With 3 bases clipped from V and 7 bases from J, the junction kept 9 bases outside the gene matches. CDR1 MNHEY and CDR2 SMNVEV come from the germline V gene (reference sequence). CDR3 size: 15 residues. CDR3: CASSFAGGNRGTQYF. In DNA form, the CDR3 reads TGTGCCAGCAGTTTCGCGGGGGGGAACCGAGGGACCCAGTACTTC.

V is TRBV2 and J is TRBJ2-3; TRBD2 aligns across 8 bases. Trimming cost V 8 bases and J 3 bases; bases outside gene matches: 4. Germline V CDR1 and CDR2: SNHLY, FYNNEI. This CDR3 is built from 13 residues. The CDR3: CASPGGPTDTQYF. CDR3 in DNA: TGTGCCAGCCCGGGAGGGCCAACAGATACGCAGTATTTT.

The J gene is TRBJ2-7, the V gene TRBV7-9; perhaps TRBD1 as D (6 bases). Trimming stripped 5 bases from V and 5 bases from J, with 19 bases between. CDR1 SEHNR and CDR2 FQNEAQ come from the germline V gene (reference sequence). The CDR3 is made up of 15 amino acids. DNA of the CDR3: TGTGCCAGCAGCCGTCAGGGGAACGTGGGCGACGAGCAGTACTTC. Translated: CASSRQGNVGDEQYF. Using reference TRBV7-9 and TRBJ2-7 for the parts outside the CDR3, the full variable domain is DTGVSQNPRHKITKRGQNVTFRCDPISEHNRLYWYRQTLGQGPEFLTYFQNEAQLEKSRLLSDRFSAERPKGSFSTLEIQRTEQGDSAMYLCASSRQGNVGDEQYFGPGTRLTVT.

This chain connects TRBV28 to TRBJ2-7; D uncertain. The CDR3 spans 13 residues. Germline CDR1 and CDR2: MDHEN and SYDVKM. Trimming took 2 bases from V and 2 from J, leaving 7 bases between them. CDR3 in DNA: TGTGCCAGCAGTTTAAGTCCGGCCTACGAGCAGTACTTC. Protein: CASSLSPAYEQYF. The full variable domain, with the rest looked up from reference TRBV28 and TRBJ2-7, is DVKVTQSSRYLVKRTGEKVFLECVQDMDHENMFWYRQDPGLGLRLIYFSYDVKMKEKGDIPEGYSVSREKKERFSLILESASTNQTSMYLCASSLSPAYEQYFGPGTRLTVT.